A single sample gave rise to the 24 T cell receptor beta chains below, sequenced in a study of blood T cell repertoires in COVID-19. Method: immunoSEQ multiplex PCR; TCRdb's copy keeps in-frame clones and lacks some. This table has about 70,000 clones, 87% appearing once. The source material was peripheral blood. The receptors were gathered from a young woman with acute or convalescent COVID-19.

This clone was observed a single time. The chain couples TRBV4-1 to TRBJ2-7; 11 positions match TRBD2. The germline V gene has CDR1 MGHRA and CDR2 YSYEKL. With V trimmed by 0 bases and J by 1 base, 8 bases remained unmatched. CDR3 length: 18 amino acids. CDR3 sequence: CASSQDNLAGGLSYEQYF. The CDR3 DNA follows: TGCGCCAGCAGCCAAGATAATCTAGCGGGAGGCCTATCCTACGAGCAGTACTTC.

This rearrangement joins TRBV4-1 to TRBJ1-6; perhaps TRBD1 as D (6 bases). Germline values: CDR1 MGHRA, CDR2 YSYEKL. Trimming shortened V by 1 base and J by 0 bases, and 22 bases separated the two germline ends. This CDR3 region has 21 residues. CDR3 sequence: CASSQGVPRGPKSSYNSPLHF. The CDR3, as DNA: TGCGCCAGCAGCCAAGGGGTGCCCAGGGGTCCAAAGAGCTCCTATAATTCACCCCTCCACTTT.

This chain uses TRBV9 with TRBJ2-1, with 8 bases aligning to TRBD2. This CDR3 is built from 17 residues. V lost 0 bases and J lost 8; bases outside the gene matches: 13. Germline CDR1 is SGDLS and CDR2 is YYNGEE. The CDR3 DNA follows: TGTGCCAGCAGCGTAGCGGGGGGGCCGCGGTTAGATTATGAGCAGTTCTTC. It codes for CASSVAGGPRLDYEQFF. Full variable domain (rest looked up from reference TRBV9 and TRBJ2-1): DSGVTQTPKHLITATGQRVTLRCSPRSGDLSVYWYQQSLDQGLQFLIQYYNGEERAKGNILERFSAQQFPDLHSELNLSSLELGDSALYFCASSVAGGPRLDYEQFFGPGTRLTVL.

V and J are TRBV7-2 and TRBJ1-2; a weak D match, TRBD1 (5 bases). Between the trimmed V and J ends, which lost 2 bases and 7 bases, there was a span of 20 bases. The CDR3 extends over 16 amino acids. Germline V gene data show CDR1 as SGHTA and CDR2 as FQGNSA. CDR3 DNA: TGTGCCAGCAGCTTAAGGCAGGGAGGACTCCCAGCTGGCTACACCTTC. Its protein is CASSLRQGGLPAGYTF.

The rearrangement uses TRBV28 and TRBJ1-5; TRBD1 matches at 7 bases. Trimming took 7 bases from V and 3 from J; bases not matched to a gene: 6. The CDR3 is 14 amino acids. Germline V gene sequence: CDR1 MDHEN, CDR2 SYDVKM. CDR3 coding DNA: TGTGCCAGCAAGGGGGCCGGACCCAATCAGCCCCAGCATTTT. Translating it yields CASKGAGPNQPQHF.

The chain uses TRBV19 and TRBJ2-2, with 10 bases identical to TRBD2. Germline V gene lookup returns CDR1 LNHDA and CDR2 SQIVND (reference sequence). The V gene end was trimmed by 5 bases and the J gene end by 0 bases; junction bases not matched to a gene: 6. This CDR3 has 17 amino acids. CDR3 sequence: CASSPRTSGTNTGELFF. In DNA form, the CDR3 reads TGTGCCAGTAGTCCTCGGACTAGCGGAACGAACACCGGGGAGCTGTTTTTT.

The rearrangement uses TRBV27 and TRBJ1-6; 7 bases align to TRBD1. Germline assignment: CDR1 MNHEY and CDR2 SMNVEV (reference sequence). The CDR3 is 16 residues long. V lost 6 bases, J lost 5 bases, and 10 bases stayed unmatched. The CDR3 nucleotides are TGTGCCAGCAGATCTAGGGCGACAGGGAATAATTCACCCCTCCACTTT. Translation gives CASRSRATGNNSPLHF.

The V gene is TRBV3-1 (or the pseudogene TRBV3-2), the J gene TRBJ2-1; TRBD2 matches at 10 bases. V lost 4 bases and J lost 5; bases outside the gene matches: 11. Germline CDR1 is LGHDT and CDR2 is YNNKEL (reference sequence). The CDR3 spans 17 residues. In DNA form, the CDR3 reads TGTGCCAGCAGCCCTCCCGCTAGCGGGAGACCCAACAATGAGCAGTTCTTC. Translated, it gives CASSPPASGRPNNEQFF.

The CDR3 reads CASSLSAGALDTQYF. In DNA form, the CDR3 reads TGTGCCAGCAGTTTATCAGCAGGGGCGTTGGATACGCAGTATTTT. The chain carries TRBV27 and TRBJ2-3, with D tentatively TRBD1 (6 bases). The CDR3 has 15 amino acids. CDR1 is MNHEY and CDR2 is SMNVEV in the germline V gene (reference sequence). Trimming took 0 bases from V and 6 from J, leaving 13 bases between them.

The rearrangement uses TRBV30 and TRBJ1-2, with TRBD1 identical over 9 bases. In germline, CDR1 is GTSNPN, CDR2 SVGIG (reference sequence). The CDR3 is 15 amino acids. With 2 bases clipped from V and 6 bases from J, the junction kept 10 bases outside the gene matches. CDR3 nucleotides: TGTGCCTGGAGTTTTACAGGGGGCGATCCAAATGGCTACACCTTC. Translated, it gives CAWSFTGGDPNGYTF.

The table lists this clone with a count of one. Written as DNA, the CDR3 is TGTGCCAGCAGCTTACCGATAGATGCTCCGGACCGGGACTCCTACGAGCAGTACTTC. Residues: CASSLPIDAPDRDSYEQYF. V is TRBV7-8 and J is TRBJ2-7; the D gene is possibly TRBD2 (5 bases). Germline V gene sequence: CDR1 SGHVS, CDR2 FQNEAQ. The CDR3 has 19 amino acids. The V and J ends lost 2 bases and 0 bases respectively, with 23 bases between them.

V usage is TRBV16 and J usage is TRBJ1-6; D might be TRBD1 (6 bases). V shed 4 bases and J shed 7 bases, with 11 bases lying between them. The CDR3 contains 14 residues. Looked up from germline, CDR1 is KGHSY and CDR2 is FQNENV. In DNA form, the CDR3 reads TGTGCCAGCAGCCCCACGGACAGCAATTCACCCCTCCACTTT. This gives the protein CASSPTDSNSPLHF.

A few counts support this clone. Relative to the germline gene, one junction end is altered; a read error may explain this. This chain connects TRBV2 to TRBJ2-7; D is unresolved. CDR3 length equals 13 residues. Germline V lookup: CDR1 SNHLY, CDR2 FYNNEI. CDR3 nucleotide sequence: TGTGCCAGCAGCAAGAGTCTCTCCAACGAGCAGTACTTC. Amino acid sequence: CASSKSLSNEQYF.

The chain employs TRBV27 and TRBJ1-1, with D perhaps TRBD1 (6 bases). There are 14 residues in the CDR3. Germline V gene lookup returns CDR1 MNHEY and CDR2 SMNVEV (reference sequence). V was cut by 5 bases and J by 5 bases, with 15 bases left in between. CDR3 loop: CASSLSSTGTEAFF. The CDR3 DNA is TGTGCCAGCAGTCTCTCTTCAACAGGGACTGAAGCTTTCTTT.

This sequence joins TRBV7-9 and TRBJ2-5, with 9 bases fitting TRBD2. This CDR3 contains 14 residues. The germline gives CDR1 SEHNR, CDR2 FQNEAQ (reference sequence). The junction had 5 bases not matched to a gene; V was cut back by 5 bases and J by 4 bases. The CDR3 loop is CASSPGLAIETQYF. CDR3 nucleotides: TGTGCCAGCAGCCCGGGACTAGCTATAGAGACCCAGTACTTC. Supplemented by reference TRBV7-9 and TRBJ2-5, the full variable domain reads DTGVSQNPRHKITKRGQNVTFRCDPISEHNRLYWYRQTLGQGPEFLTYFQNEAQLEKSRLLSDRFSAERPKGSFSTLEIQRTEQGDSAMYLCASSPGLAIETQYFGPGTRLLVL.

The chain has TRBV5-1 and TRBJ1-2, with a possible D match to TRBD1 (6 bases). This CDR3 contains 16 residues. Germline-derived CDR1 and CDR2 are SGHRS and YFSETQ. V lost 4 bases and J 0 bases, leaving 16 bases between the germline ends. The CDR3, as DNA: TGCGCCAGCAGCCCGGGGGGCAATTCTCCTAACTATGGCTACACCTTC. It specifies CASSPGGNSPNYGYTF.

This clone has a handful of counts. The same CDR3 also results from other DNA sequences found in this sample. The V gene is TRBV6-5, the J gene TRBJ1-1, with 7 bases identical to TRBD1. The V gene's germline CDR1 is MNHEY and CDR2 SVGAGI. The CDR3 extends over 13 amino acids. V was pared by 5 bases and J by 1 base, with 1 base of the junction left unmatched. CDR3 loop: CASSRTGNTEAFF. The CDR3, as DNA: TGTGCCAGCAGTCGGACAGGGAACACTGAAGCTTTCTTT.

V usage is TRBV18 and J usage is TRBJ2-5; TRBD2 is a possible D gene (5 bases). V gave up 3 bases and J gave up 1 base, with 9 bases separating them. This CDR3 has 14 residues. CDR1 and CDR2 from the germline V gene are KGHSH and LQKENI. The CDR3 DNA follows: TGTGCCAGCTCACCTGGGCGGGCCCAAGAGACCCAGTACTTC. It yields the protein CASSPGRAQETQYF.

This chain's CDR3 is CATSVGINYGYTF. Here the CDR3 DNA reads TGTGCCACCAGTGTCGGGATTAACTATGGCTACACCTTC. The chain employs TRBV24-1 and TRBJ1-2; D gene ambiguous. This CDR3 has 13 amino acids. Germline assignment: CDR1 KGHDR and CDR2 SFDVKD. Trimming left V 5 bases short and J 1 base short, with 7 bases between.

The chain is built from TRBV2 and TRBJ1-5; D call uncertain. The CDR3 extends over 16 amino acids. The ends were cut back, 2 bases at V and 6 bases at J, with 17 bases in the middle. Germline lookup yields CDR1 SNHLY and CDR2 FYNNEI. The DNA of the CDR3 is TGTGCCAGCAGTGAAAACCCTCGCACCGGAGTTCAGCCCCAGCATTTT. Translating it yields CASSENPRTGVQPQHF.

The chain recombines TRBV7-8 with TRBJ1-1; D remains unclear. The V end lost 2 bases, the J end lost 6 bases, and 10 bases lay between the germline ends. Germline V gene sequence: CDR1 SGHVS, CDR2 FQNEAQ. The CDR3 sequence is 13 residues long. The CDR3: CASSLSGGPEAFF. CDR3 DNA: TGTGCCAGCAGCTTATCCGGCGGGCCTGAAGCTTTCTTT.

V gene TRBV7-6 combines with J gene TRBJ2-5, with TRBD1 matching 8 bases. The length of the CDR3 is 13 residues. With 5 bases clipped from V and 4 bases from J, the junction kept 3 bases outside the gene matches. Germline loops: CDR1 SGHVS, CDR2 FNYEAQ. DNA of the CDR3: TGTGCCAGCAGCCCCGGACAGGGAGAGACCCAGTACTTC. This codes for CASSPGQGETQYF.

This chain joins TRBV29-1 and TRBJ1-4; 8 bases are shared with TRBD1. V gave up 6 bases and J gave up 6 bases; unmatched junction bases: 3. Germline CDR1 reads SQVTM; CDR2 reads ANQGSEA. There are 12 residues in the CDR3. This chain's CDR3 is CSVFRGHEKLFF. CDR3 sequence (DNA): TGCAGCGTCTTCAGGGGGCATGAAAAACTGTTTTTT.

CDR3 coding DNA: TGTGCCTGGAGTGTCGGGGGGCAGTATGAAGCTTTCTTT. Translation gives CAWSVGGQYEAFF. The chain carries TRBV30 and TRBJ1-1, with D possibly matching TRBD1 (6 bases). The V and J ends lost 0 bases and 7 bases respectively, with 12 bases between them. Germline V CDR1 and CDR2: GTSNPN, SVGIG (reference sequence). The CDR3 extends over 13 amino acids.